This T cell receptor (beta chain) stems from a study of blood T cells in healthy people across ages. CDR3 length: 14 residues. V lost 6 bases, J lost 7 bases, and 6 bases stayed unmatched. Peripheral blood, approximately 10 milliliters per donor, was collected. With a J-beta primer mix and a sample-barcoded 5' primer, a second PCR ran about 7 to 12 cycles. TCRdb processed the 5' RACE reads anew with MiXCR; each CDR3 protein has one entry. The sample has about 680,000 distinct CDR3 sequences, roughly 49% seen once. This TCR came from a woman aged 55-75 years in good health. Sequenced: blood. The chain carries TRBV12-3 or TRBV12-4 and TRBJ2-1; TRBD2 matches at 10 bases. The CDR3 sequence: CASSQREGLNEQFF. CDR3 nucleotide sequence: TGTGCCAGCAGCCAGCGGGAGGGCCTTAATGAGCAGTTCTTC.